This T cell receptor beta chain was found in a study of cytomegalovirus exposure and HLA in healthy donors. Regarding the study as a whole: The classifier, whose performance was assessed in both the original and validation cohorts, reportedly diagnosed cytomegalovirus status with high specificity and sensitivity. In a later analysis, across HLA loci, associated TCR counts were highest for DRB1, lowest for HLA-C. Previously analyzed data showed that most TCR beta V segments were productive at a frequency of about 90% or about 30%.

Use of 60 Vbeta and 13 Jbeta primers characterized the PCR. Original processing notes: Later, about 80 million unique TCR beta chains were counted in an analysis, and roughly 11 million of them were shared. Data came from immunoSEQ multiplex PCR; TCRdb stores just in-frame clones and leaves some out. The V and J calls and clone size come from that table; D and trimming were worked out from the DNA. The sample has approximately 170,000 clones, roughly two thirds seen once. As concerns this clone: Its antigen is as yet unknown.

The length of the CDR3 is 15 residues. The V gene's germline CDR1 is MDHEN and CDR2 SYDVKM. Sample: PBMCs. The source of this sequence is a woman aged 18-29 years in good health and CMV-seropositive. The gene calls are TRBV28 and TRBJ2-5, with 11 bases lining up with TRBD1. The J call may be wrong; the DNA end is better matched by TRBJ2-7. CDR3 sequence reads: CASSLGGQGAGEQYF. DNA of the CDR3: TGTGCCAGCAGTTTAGGAGGACAGGGGGCAGGCGAGCAGTACTTC.